This TCR beta chain was recovered during a study of Graves' ophthalmopathy and Graves' hyperthyroidism. The sequenced template was RNA, covering the TCR beta CDR3 region. Second-round multiplex PCR came after first-round RT-PCR with HTBI primers. TCRdb itself ran the multiplex PCR reads through MiXCR, one entry per CDR3 protein. The sample consists of more than 300,000 distinct CDR3 sequences, 15% to 20% of them appearing once. This clonotype was seen a single time. V lost 1 base and J 7 bases, leaving 13 bases between the germline ends. CDR3 size: 14 residues. Germline V gene lookup returns CDR1 LGHNA and CDR2 YNFKEQ.

The origin of this receptor is an adult woman with stable Graves' hyperthyroidism. J is TRBJ1-2 and V is TRBV4-2, with D maybe TRBD1 (5 bases). The source material was peripheral blood. In DNA, the CDR3 is TGTGCCAGCAGCCAAGTGGGTGGGGGAATTGGCTACACCTTC. Translated: CASSQVGGGIGYTF.